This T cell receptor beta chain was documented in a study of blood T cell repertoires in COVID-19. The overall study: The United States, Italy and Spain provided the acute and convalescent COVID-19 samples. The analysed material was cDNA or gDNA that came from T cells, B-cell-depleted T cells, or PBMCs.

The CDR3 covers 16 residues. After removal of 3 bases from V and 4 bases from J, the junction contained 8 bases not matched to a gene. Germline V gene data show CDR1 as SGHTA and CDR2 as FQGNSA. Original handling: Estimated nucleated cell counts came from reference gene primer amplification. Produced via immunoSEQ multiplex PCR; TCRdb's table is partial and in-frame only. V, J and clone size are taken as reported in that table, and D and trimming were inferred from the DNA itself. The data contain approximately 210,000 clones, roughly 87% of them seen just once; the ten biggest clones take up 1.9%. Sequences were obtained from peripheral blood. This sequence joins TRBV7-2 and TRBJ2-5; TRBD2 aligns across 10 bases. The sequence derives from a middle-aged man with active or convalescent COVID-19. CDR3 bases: TGTGCCAGCAGCTTTACAGCGGGGGGGCCGCGAGAGACCCAGTACTTC. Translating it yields CASSFTAGGPRETQYF.